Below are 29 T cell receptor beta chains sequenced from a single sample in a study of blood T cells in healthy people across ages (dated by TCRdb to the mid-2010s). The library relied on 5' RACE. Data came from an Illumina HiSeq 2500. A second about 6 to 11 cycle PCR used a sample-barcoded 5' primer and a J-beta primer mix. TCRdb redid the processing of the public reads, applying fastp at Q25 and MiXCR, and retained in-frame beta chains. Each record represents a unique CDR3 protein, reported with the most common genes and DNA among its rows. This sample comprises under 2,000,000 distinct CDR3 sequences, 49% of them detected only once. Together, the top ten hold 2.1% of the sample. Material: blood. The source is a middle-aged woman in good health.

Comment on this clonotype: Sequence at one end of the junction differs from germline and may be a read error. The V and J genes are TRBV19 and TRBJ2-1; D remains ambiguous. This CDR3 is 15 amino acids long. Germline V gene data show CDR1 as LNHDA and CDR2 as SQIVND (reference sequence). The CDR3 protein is CASNLGRTSYNEQFF. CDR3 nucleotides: TGTGCCAGTAACCTCGGACGGACCTCCTACAATGAACAGTTCTTC. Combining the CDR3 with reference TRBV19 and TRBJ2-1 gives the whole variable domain DGGITQSPKYLFRKEGQNVTLSCEQNLNHDAMYWYRQDPGQGLRLIYYSQIVNDFQKGDIAEGYSVSREKKESFPLTVTSAQKNPTAFYLCASNLGRTSYNEQFFGPGTRLTVL.

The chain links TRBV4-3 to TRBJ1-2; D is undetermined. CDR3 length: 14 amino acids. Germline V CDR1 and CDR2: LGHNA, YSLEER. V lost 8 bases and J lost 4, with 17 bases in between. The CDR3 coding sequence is TGCGCCAGCGGCCTGACCGCGGGGTCCTATGGCTACACCTTC. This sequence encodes CASGLTAGSYGYTF.

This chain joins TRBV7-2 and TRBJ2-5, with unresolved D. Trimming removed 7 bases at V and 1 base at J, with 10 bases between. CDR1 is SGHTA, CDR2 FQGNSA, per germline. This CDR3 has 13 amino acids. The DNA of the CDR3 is TGTGCCAGCAACTCGGACCTCCAAGAGACCCAGTACTTC. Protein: CASNSDLQETQYF.

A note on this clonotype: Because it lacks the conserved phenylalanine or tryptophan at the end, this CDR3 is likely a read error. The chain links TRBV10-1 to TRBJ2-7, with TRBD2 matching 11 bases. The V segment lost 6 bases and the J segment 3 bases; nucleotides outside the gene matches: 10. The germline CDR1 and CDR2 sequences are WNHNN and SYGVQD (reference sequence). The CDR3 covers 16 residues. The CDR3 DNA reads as TGCGCCAGCAGCGAAACCGGGACTAGCGGAATCTACGAGCAGTACTTA. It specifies CASSETGTSGIYEQYL.

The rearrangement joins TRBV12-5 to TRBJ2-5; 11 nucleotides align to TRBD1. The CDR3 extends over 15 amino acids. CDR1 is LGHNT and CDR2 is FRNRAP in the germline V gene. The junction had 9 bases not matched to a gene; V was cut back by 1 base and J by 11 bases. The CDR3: CASGLGTGGWGEQYF. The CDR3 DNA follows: TGTGCTAGTGGTTTGGGGACAGGGGGCTGGGGTGAGCAGTACTTC.

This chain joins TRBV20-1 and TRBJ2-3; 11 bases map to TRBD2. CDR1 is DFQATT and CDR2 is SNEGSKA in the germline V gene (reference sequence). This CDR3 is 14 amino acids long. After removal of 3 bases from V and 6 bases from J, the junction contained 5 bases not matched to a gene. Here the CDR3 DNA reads TGCAGTGCTAGGGGTAGCGGGGGGGCGGATACGCAGTATTTT. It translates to CSARGSGGADTQYF.

This chain's CDR3 is CASSLGIAQETQYF. As DNA, the CDR3 is TGTGCCAGCAGCTTAGGGATCGCCCAAGAGACCCAGTACTTC. J is TRBJ2-5 and V is TRBV7-2; unclear D gene. Germline V gene data show CDR1 as SGHTA and CDR2 as FQGNSA. Trimming left V 1 base short and J 1 base short, with 7 bases between. CDR3 length: 14 amino acids.

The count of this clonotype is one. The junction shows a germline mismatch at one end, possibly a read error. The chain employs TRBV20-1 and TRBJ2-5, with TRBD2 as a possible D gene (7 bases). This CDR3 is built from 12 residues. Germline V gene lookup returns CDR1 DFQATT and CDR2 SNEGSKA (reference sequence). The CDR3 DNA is TGCAGTCCCCGGGGGGCCAAAGAGGCCCAGTACTTC. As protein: CSPRGAKEAQYF.

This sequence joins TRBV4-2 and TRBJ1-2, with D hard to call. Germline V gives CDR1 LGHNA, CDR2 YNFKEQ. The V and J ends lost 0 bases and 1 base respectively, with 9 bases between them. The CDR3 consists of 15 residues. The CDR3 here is CASSQEEEINYGYTF. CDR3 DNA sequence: TGTGCCAGCAGCCAAGAGGAGGAAATTAACTATGGCTACACCTTC.

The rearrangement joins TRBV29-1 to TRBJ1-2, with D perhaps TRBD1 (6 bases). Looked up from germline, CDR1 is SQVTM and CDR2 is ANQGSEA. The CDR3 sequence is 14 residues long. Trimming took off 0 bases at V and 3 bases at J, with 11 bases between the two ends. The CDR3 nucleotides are TGCAGCGTTGAAGAGCCAGGGGATGACTATGGCTACACCTTC. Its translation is CSVEEPGDDYGYTF.

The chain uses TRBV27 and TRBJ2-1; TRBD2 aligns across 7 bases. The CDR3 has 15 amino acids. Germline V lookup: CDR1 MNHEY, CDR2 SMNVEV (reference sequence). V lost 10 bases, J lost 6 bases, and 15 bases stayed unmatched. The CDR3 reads CATIPGGRSSNEQFF. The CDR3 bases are TGTGCCACCATACCCGGGGGGAGGAGTAGCAATGAGCAGTTCTTC.

CDR3 protein: CASSRLAGGGDNEQFF. CDR3 DNA: TGCGCCAGCAGCCGACTAGCGGGGGGGGGAGACAATGAGCAGTTCTTC. J is TRBJ2-1 and V is TRBV5-1; 14 bases map to TRBD2. CDR3 length equals 16 residues. V was clipped by 4 bases and J by 5 bases; unmatched bases: 5. Per germline, CDR1 SGHRS and CDR2 YFSETQ.

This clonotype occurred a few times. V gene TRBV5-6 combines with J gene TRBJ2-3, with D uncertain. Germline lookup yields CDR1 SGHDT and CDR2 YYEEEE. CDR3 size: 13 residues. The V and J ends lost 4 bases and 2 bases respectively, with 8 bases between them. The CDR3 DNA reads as TGTGCCAGCAGCCCGACCATCACAGATACGCAGTATTTT. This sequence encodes CASSPTITDTQYF.

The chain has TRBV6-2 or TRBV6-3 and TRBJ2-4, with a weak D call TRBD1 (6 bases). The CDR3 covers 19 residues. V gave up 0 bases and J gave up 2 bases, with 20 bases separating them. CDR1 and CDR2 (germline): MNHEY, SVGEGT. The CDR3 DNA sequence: TGTGCCAGCAGTTACTCGATGTCGGGCCAGGGGCTAACCAAAAACATTCAGTACTTC. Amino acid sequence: CASSYSMSGQGLTKNIQYF.

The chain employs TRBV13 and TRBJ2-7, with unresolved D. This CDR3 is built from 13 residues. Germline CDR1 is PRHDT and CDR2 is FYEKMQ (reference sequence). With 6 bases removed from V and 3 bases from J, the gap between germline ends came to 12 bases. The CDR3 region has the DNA TGTGCCAGCAGTTCTCAACCGAACTACGAGCAGTACTTC. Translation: CASSSQPNYEQYF.

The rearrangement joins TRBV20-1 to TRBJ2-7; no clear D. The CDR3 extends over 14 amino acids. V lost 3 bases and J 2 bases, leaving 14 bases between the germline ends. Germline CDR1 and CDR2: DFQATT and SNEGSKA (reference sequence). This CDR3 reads CSARSQINAYEQYF. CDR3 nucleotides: TGCAGTGCTAGGAGTCAGATTAACGCCTACGAGCAGTACTTC.

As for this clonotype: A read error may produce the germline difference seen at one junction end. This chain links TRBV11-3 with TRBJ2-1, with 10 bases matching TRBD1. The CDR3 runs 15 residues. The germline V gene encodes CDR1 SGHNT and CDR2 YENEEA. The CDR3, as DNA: TGTGCCAGCAGCTTGGGACAGGGGTCCCACAATGGGCAGTTCTTC. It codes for CASSLGQGSHNGQFF.

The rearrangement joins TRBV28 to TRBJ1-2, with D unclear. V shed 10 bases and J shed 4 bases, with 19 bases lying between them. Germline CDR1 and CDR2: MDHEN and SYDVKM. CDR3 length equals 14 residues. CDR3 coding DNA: TGTGCCACCCTTTCTTCTTATCGGGTCTATGGCTACACCTTC. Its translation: CATLSSYRVYGYTF.

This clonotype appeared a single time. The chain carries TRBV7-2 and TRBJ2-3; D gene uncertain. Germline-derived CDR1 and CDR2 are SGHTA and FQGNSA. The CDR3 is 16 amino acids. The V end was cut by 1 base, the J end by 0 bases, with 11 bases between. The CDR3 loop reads CASSLGQKPSTDTQYF. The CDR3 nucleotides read TGTGCCAGCAGCTTAGGGCAGAAACCTAGCACAGATACGCAGTATTTT.

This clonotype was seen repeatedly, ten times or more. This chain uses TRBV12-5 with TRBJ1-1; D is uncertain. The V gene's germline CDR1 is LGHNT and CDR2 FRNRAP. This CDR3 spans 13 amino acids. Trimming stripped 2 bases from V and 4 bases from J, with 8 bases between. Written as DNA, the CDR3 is TGTGCTAGTGGTTTGACCCGGGGCACTGAAGCTTTCTTT. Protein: CASGLTRGTEAFF.

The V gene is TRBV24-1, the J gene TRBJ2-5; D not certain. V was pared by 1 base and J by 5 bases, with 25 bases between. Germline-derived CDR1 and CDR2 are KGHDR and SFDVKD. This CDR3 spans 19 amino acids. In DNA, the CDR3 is TGTGCCACCAGTGATTTAATAGTCGAAGATCGAGTTTGGGCGGAGACCCAGTACTTC. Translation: CATSDLIVEDRVWAETQYF.

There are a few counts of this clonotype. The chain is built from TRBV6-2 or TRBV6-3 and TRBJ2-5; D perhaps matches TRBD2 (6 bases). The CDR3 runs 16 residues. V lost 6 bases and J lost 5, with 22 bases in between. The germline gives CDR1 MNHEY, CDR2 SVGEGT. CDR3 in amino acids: CASRPRGTSVGETQYF. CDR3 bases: TGTGCCAGCAGGCCGCGTGGGACTTCAGTCGGTGAGACCCAGTACTTC.

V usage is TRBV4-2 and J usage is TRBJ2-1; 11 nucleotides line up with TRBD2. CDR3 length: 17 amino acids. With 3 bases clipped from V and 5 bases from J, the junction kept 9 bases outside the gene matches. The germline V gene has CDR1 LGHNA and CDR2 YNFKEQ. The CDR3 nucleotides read TGTGCCAGCAGCCATTCGTCCGGGACTAGCGGCAACAATGAGCAGTTCTTC. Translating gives CASSHSSGTSGNNEQFF.

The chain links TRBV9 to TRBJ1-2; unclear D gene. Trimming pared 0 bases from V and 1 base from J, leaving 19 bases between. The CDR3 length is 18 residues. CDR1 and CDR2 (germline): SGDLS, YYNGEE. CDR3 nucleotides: TGTGCCAGCAGCGTAGGTCTGGGAAGGGATTATGTTAACTATGGCTACACCTTC. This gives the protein CASSVGLGRDYVNYGYTF.

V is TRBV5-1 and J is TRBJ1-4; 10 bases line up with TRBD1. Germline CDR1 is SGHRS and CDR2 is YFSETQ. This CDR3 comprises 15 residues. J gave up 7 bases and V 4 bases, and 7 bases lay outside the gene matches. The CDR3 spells CASSRGTGVSEKLFF. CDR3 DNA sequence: TGCGCCAGCAGCCGCGGGACAGGGGTTTCTGAAAAACTGTTTTTT.

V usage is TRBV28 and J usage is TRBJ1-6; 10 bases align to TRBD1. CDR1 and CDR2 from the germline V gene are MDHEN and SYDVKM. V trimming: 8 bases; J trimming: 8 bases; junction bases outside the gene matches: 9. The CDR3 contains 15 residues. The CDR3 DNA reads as TGTGCCAGCGGCGAACGGGACAGGGGTTATTCACCCCTCCACTTT. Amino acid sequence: CASGERDRGYSPLHF.

CDR3: CASSPRDRGIMNTEAFF. The CDR3 nucleotides are TGTGCCAGCAGCCCCCGGGACAGGGGGATCATGAACACTGAAGCTTTCTTT. This rearrangement joins TRBV3-1 to TRBJ1-1, with 11 bases matching TRBD1. CDR3 length: 17 amino acids. V was pared by 4 bases and J by 0 bases, with 7 bases of the junction left unmatched. The germline V gene encodes CDR1 LGHDT and CDR2 YNNKEL (reference sequence).

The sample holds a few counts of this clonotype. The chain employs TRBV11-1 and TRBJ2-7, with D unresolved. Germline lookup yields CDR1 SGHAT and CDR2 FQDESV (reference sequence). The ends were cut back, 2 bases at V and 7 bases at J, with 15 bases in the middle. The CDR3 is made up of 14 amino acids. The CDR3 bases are TGTGCCAGCAGCTTAAAGCTGGCAACTGGTGAGCAGTACTTC. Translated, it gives CASSLKLATGEQYF.

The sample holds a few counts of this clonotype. In nucleotides, the CDR3 is TGTGCCAGCACCCAGCTTAGCAATCAGCCCCAGCATTTT. Translating it yields CASTQLSNQPQHF. The J gene is TRBJ1-5, the V gene TRBV12-3 or TRBV12-4; D call uncertain. Trimming stripped 7 bases from V and 0 bases from J, with 7 bases between. CDR3 length equals 13 residues.